This passage covers 14 T cell receptor beta chains from one sample sequenced in a study of OX40 agonist ivuxolimab in advanced cancers. Sequenced by immunoSEQ multiplex PCR; TCRdb stores in-frame clones only, minus some. This sample has 20,000 to 25,000 clones; around 81% occur once, and the top ten carry about 25%. The sample here was CD4+ or CD8+ T cells sorted from blood, taken in a trial of the OX40 agonist ivuxolimab. The receptors were sampled from an adult with an advanced solid tumor such as melanoma, head and neck, liver or kidney cancer.

The chain couples TRBV27 to TRBJ1-2, with D tentatively TRBD1 (5 bases). This CDR3 is built from 12 residues. The V end was cut by 4 bases, the J end by 7 bases, with 10 bases between. CDR1 and CDR2 (germline): MNHEY, SMNVEV (reference sequence). The CDR3 region has the DNA TGTGCCAGCAGTTCCTCAGGGTCTGGCTACACCTTC. Amino acids: CASSSSGSGYTF.

This clone occurred a few times. This chain joins TRBV10-3 and TRBJ2-7, with 8 positions matching TRBD1. The CDR3 has 14 residues. CDR1 and CDR2 (germline): ENHRY, SYGVKD. V gave up 5 bases and J gave up 0 bases; unmatched junction bases: 3. In DNA form, the CDR3 reads TGTGCCATCAGTTGGACAGGGAGCTCCTACGAGCAGTACTTC. This sequence encodes CAISWTGSSYEQYF.

This clone was observed a few times. The rearrangement joins TRBV6-6 to TRBJ2-5; D possibly corresponds to TRBD2 (7 bases). From germline, CDR1 is MNHNY and CDR2 SVGAGI (reference sequence). Trimming took 2 bases from V and 7 from J, leaving 11 bases between them. There are 13 residues in the CDR3. The CDR3 region has the DNA TGTGCCAGCAGTTACGGGGAGGGGGGGACCCAGTACTTC. This gives the protein CASSYGEGGTQYF.

The CDR3 loop is CASSTYGSSIGYEQYF. For the CDR3, the DNA is TGTGCCAGTAGTACGTACGGGAGTAGCATTGGGTACGAGCAGTACTTC. This chain links TRBV19 with TRBJ2-7, with a possible D match to TRBD2 (6 bases). Germline V gene sequence: CDR1 LNHDA, CDR2 SQIVND (reference sequence). The germline V and J ends were trimmed by 4 bases and 4 bases, with 20 bases remaining between them. CDR3 length: 16 amino acids.

The chain couples TRBV6-4 to TRBJ2-2, with D perhaps being TRBD1 or TRBD2 (5 bases each). With 5 bases removed from V and 4 bases from J, the gap between germline ends came to 11 bases. The germline CDR1 and CDR2 sequences are MRHNA and SNTAGT. The CDR3 length is 14 residues. CDR3 DNA sequence: TGTGCCAGCAGTTTCGAGGGGTCCACCGGGGAGCTGTTTTTT. This encodes CASSFEGSTGELFF.

J is TRBJ1-1 and V is TRBV13; no clear D gene. V lost 7 bases to trimming and J lost 0 bases, with 6 bases between them. Germline-derived CDR1 and CDR2 are PRHDT and FYEKMQ (reference sequence). This CDR3 region has 12 residues. CDR3 in DNA: TGTGCCAGCAATCACATGAACACTGAAGCTTTCTTT. This encodes CASNHMNTEAFF.

The chain couples TRBV5-4 to TRBJ2-7; 7 bases fit TRBD1. CDR1 is SGHNT, CDR2 YYREEE, per germline (reference sequence). Trimming cost V 2 bases and J 1 base; bases outside gene matches: 6. The CDR3 is 15 amino acids. The CDR3 protein is CASSFMAGGSYEQYF. DNA for the CDR3: TGTGCCAGCAGCTTTATGGCAGGGGGTTCCTACGAGCAGTACTTC.

This clone appeared once. The chain carries TRBV7-6 and TRBJ2-2; TRBD2 is a possible D gene (7 bases). V shed 5 bases and J shed 4 bases, with 23 bases lying between them. The germline V gene has CDR1 SGHVS and CDR2 FNYEAQ. The length of the CDR3 is 18 residues. CDR3 bases: TGTGCCAGCAGCCCCCAACCTAGGGGGGGGCAGTTCACCGGGGAGCTGTTTTTT. It encodes CASSPQPRGGQFTGELFF. Complete variable domain (other parts from reference TRBV7-6 and TRBJ2-2): GAGVSQSPRYKVTKRGQDVALRCDPISGHVSLYWYRQALGQGPEFLTYFNYEAQQDKSGLPNDRFSAERPEGSISTLTIQRTEQRDSAMYRCASSPQPRGGQFTGELFFGEGSRLTVL.

This clone came up a few times. V and J are TRBV9 and TRBJ1-3, with D hard to call. Per germline, CDR1 SGDLS and CDR2 YYNGEE. This CDR3 has 15 residues. Trimming removed 4 bases at V and 0 bases at J, with 11 bases between. The CDR3 region has the DNA TGTGCCAGCAGCCCTCACCCGAGCTCTGGAAACACCATATATTTT. Translating it yields CASSPHPSSGNTIYF. The full variable domain, rest sourced from reference TRBV9 and TRBJ1-3, is DSGVTQTPKHLITATGQRVTLRCSPRSGDLSVYWYQQSLDQGLQFLIQYYNGEERAKGNILERFSAQQFPDLHSELNLSSLELGDSALYFCASSPHPSSGNTIYFGEGSWLTVV.

The chain couples TRBV6-1 to TRBJ1-5; 7 positions match TRBD1. The CDR3 loop spans 15 amino acids. Germline V gene data show CDR1 as MNHNS and CDR2 as SASEGT. The ends lost 2 bases at V and 0 bases at J; junction bases unmatched: 1. CDR3 sequence: CASSEYRGSNQPQHF. CDR3 nucleotide sequence: TGTGCCAGCAGTGAATACAGGGGTAGCAATCAGCCCCAGCATTTT.

This chain uses TRBV14 with TRBJ2-7; perhaps TRBD1 as D (6 bases). In germline, CDR1 is SGHDN, CDR2 FVKESK. Trimming cost V 6 bases and J 4 bases, with 10 bases left between them. The CDR3 is 12 residues long. The chain's CDR3 is CASRGDMYEQYF. CDR3 bases: TGTGCCAGCAGAGGGGACATGTACGAGCAGTACTTC.

This chain links TRBV28 with TRBJ2-3; D might be TRBD2 (6 bases). This CDR3 is 15 amino acids long. Trimming cost V 5 bases and J 5 bases, with 17 bases left between them. The germline CDR1 and CDR2 sequences are MDHEN and SYDVKM. The CDR3 is CASSPTAEGGDTQYF. CDR3 nucleotide sequence: TGTGCCAGCAGTCCCACGGCGGAGGGAGGAGATACGCAGTATTTT.

This chain joins TRBV7-6 and TRBJ2-3; D is possibly TRBD1 (6 bases). The V gene lost 0 bases and the J gene lost 0 bases, with 13 bases spanning the gap. Germline V gives CDR1 SGHVS, CDR2 FNYEAQ. The CDR3 sequence is 17 residues long. The CDR3 region has the DNA TGTGCCAGCAGCTTAGCCCCTAGGGGGAAGAGCACAGATACGCAGTATTTT. Protein sequence: CASSLAPRGKSTDTQYF.

The V gene is TRBV28, the J gene TRBJ1-5; weak D call: TRBD1 (6 bases). Germline V gene lookup returns CDR1 MDHEN and CDR2 SYDVKM. The CDR3 has 16 residues. The V and J ends lost 4 bases and 3 bases respectively, with 16 bases between them. The CDR3 loop is CASSSPGQLPNQPQHF. DNA for the CDR3: TGTGCCAGCAGTTCTCCGGGACAACTCCCCAATCAGCCCCAGCATTTT.